Included here is one T cell receptor beta chain sequence, with context. A read error is possible here, since a much larger clone lies one base away. The CDR3 sequence is 15 residues long. Germline assignment: CDR1 SGHTA and CDR2 FQGNSA. V was clipped by 5 bases and J by 3 bases, with 14 bases between them. These data originate in a study of neurological immune-mediated disorders. Study summary: Multiple sclerosis patients numbered some 35, of whom around 31 were relapsing-remitting and 3 secondary progressive.

Each CDR3 protein is one row after TCRdb ran MiXCR on the 5' RACE reads. The profile shows tens of thousands of distinct CDR3 sequences, roughly 3.9% of them singletons. Sample: PBMCs. The genes are TRBV7-2 and TRBJ1-3; D perhaps matches TRBD1 (5 bases). This sequence originates from a man aged 25-45 years with multiple sclerosis. CDR3 sequence reads: CASSPGPVRGNTIYF. CDR3 bases: TGTGCCAGCAGCCCGGGACCGGTGCGTGGAAACACCATATATTTT.